This TCR beta chain was identified during a study of response to subunit inactivated influenza vaccine. This clonotype has ten or more counts. TCRdb processed the RT-PCR reads anew with MiXCR; each CDR3 protein has one entry. The sample has around 200,000 distinct CDR3 sequences; over 9.5% are singletons. The CDR3 has 15 amino acids. After removal of 3 bases from V and 3 bases from J, the junction contained 5 bases not matched to a gene. Another study also made use of these data, one on T cells expressing NK-cell markers. That work adds: 5'RACE template switching with UMIs generated TCR beta cDNA. CD3+CD56+NKG2C+, CD3+CD56+NKG2C- and CD3+CD56-NKG2C+ T cells, once sorted, supplied the TCR beta repertoires. Serological testing identified most of the eight sequenced donors as HCMV-seropositive and one as seronegative. Once again these clonotypes came out on top in the CD3+CD56-NKG2C+ fraction of several donors. The study did not resolve the HCMV specificity of expanded NKG2C+ T cell clones.

This chain connects TRBV12-3 or TRBV12-4 to TRBJ2-3, with 8 bases fitting TRBD2. This clonotype originated in a man aged 45-65 years who received an inactivated influenza vaccine. The sample in question was CD8+ T cells sorted from PBMCs, obtained approximately 12 days after vaccination. Here the CDR3 DNA reads TGTGCCAGCAGTTTTCAGCGGGGGAGGACAGATACGCAGTATTTT. It yields the protein CASSFQRGRTDTQYF.